Described below is a single T cell receptor (beta chain) sequence and its context. No patient escaped relapse after autologous stem cell transplantation, and brentuximab vedotin exposure varied. Negative selection with magnetic separation was used to purify CD4+ T cells from thawed PBMCs. Complete response, partial response or progressive disease was recorded as best response. The data were taken from a study of PD-1 blockade in classical Hodgkin lymphoma. Assay used: immunoSEQ multiplex PCR; TCRdb lists only in-frame clones, some missing. The sample contains approximately 25,000 clones, roughly 89% of which appear only once. This CDR3 is 12 amino acids long. Trimming shortened V by 5 bases and J by 4 bases, and 8 bases separated the two germline ends. Germline-derived CDR1 and CDR2 are SGHRS and YFSETQ.

Specimen: CD4+ T cells from blood, collected at baseline. The sequence was collected from a human donor with classical Hodgkin lymphoma. This chain joins TRBV5-1 and TRBJ2-3; D not resolved. The CDR3 DNA follows: TGCGCCAGCAGTGTTCAGGCAGATACGCAGTATTTT. This codes for CASSVQADTQYF.